A selection of T cell receptor beta chains follows, all from one sample in a study of cytomegalovirus exposure and HLA in healthy donors. The data were produced by immunoSEQ multiplex PCR, yet TCRdb's version contains in-frame clones alone and is incomplete. This sample has some 140,000 clones; around three quarters occur once, and the top ten carry about 0.97%. Sequenced sample: PBMCs. Every receptor here comes from a man aged 18-30 years in good health and CMV-seronegative. The CDR3 runs from the conserved cysteine through the conserved F or W.

J gene: TRBJ1-3; V gene: TRBV7-3; CDR3 protein: CASSSTGTGSGNTIYF
J gene: TRBJ1-4; V gene: TRBV23-1; CDR3 protein: CASSQQGRGHEKLFF
J gene: TRBJ2-2; V gene: TRBV7-9; CDR3 protein: CASSFRTGPTGELFF
J gene: TRBJ1-2; V gene: TRBV19; CDR3 protein: CASFGPSDGYTF
J gene: TRBJ1-5; V gene: TRBV15; CDR3 protein: CATSRDLRVIRGNQPQHF
J gene: TRBJ1-4; V gene: TRBV5-1; CDR3 protein: CASREGRTNEKLFF
J gene: TRBJ1-6; V gene: TRBV30; CDR3 protein: CAWIRDRSNSPLHF
J gene: TRBJ1-4; V gene: TRBV7-6; CDR3 protein: CASSDRGDEKLFF
J gene: TRBJ1-2; V gene: TRBV25-1; CDR3 protein: CASSEYGTGLVGYTF
J gene: TRBJ1-5; V gene: TRBV4-1; CDR3 protein: CASSQTRDRGDQPQHF
J gene: .; V gene: TRBV14; CDR3 protein: CASSQFGQGIYEQYF